The 5 T cell receptor beta chains listed next were all sequenced from one sample in a study of T-cell memory formation after mild COVID-19. MiXCR, applied by TCRdb to the 5' RACE reads, yields one record per CDR3 protein. In the table there are about 210,000 distinct CDR3 sequences, around 25% of which are singletons. Sequences were obtained from PBMCs or a T cell subset sorted from them (not recorded which). These receptors were obtained from an adult woman who had mild COVID-19 (a few samples of this study predate the infection). Cell type and time point are not known.

This chain connects TRBV5-1 to TRBJ1-6; TRBD1 is a possible D gene (5 bases). Germline assignment: CDR1 SGHRS and CDR2 YFSETQ. CDR3 length: 18 amino acids. Trimming stripped 0 bases from V and 0 bases from J, with 13 bases between. CDR3 amino acids: CASSLVGQSSSYNSPLHF. The CDR3 nucleotides read TGCGCCAGCAGCTTGGTGGGGCAGTCGAGCTCCTATAATTCACCCCTCCACTTT.

The chain uses TRBV6-5 and TRBJ2-7; tentatively, D is TRBD2 (6 bases). V gave up 6 bases and J gave up 7 bases, with 19 bases separating them. The germline V gene encodes CDR1 MNHEY and CDR2 SVGAGI. This CDR3 region has 14 residues. The DNA for the CDR3 is TGTGCCAGCAGGAACATAGGTGGGAGGTATGAGCAGTACTTC. Encoded protein: CASRNIGGRYEQYF.

This chain uses TRBV3-1 with TRBJ2-1, with a possible D match to TRBD2 (6 bases). This CDR3 has 15 residues. Germline loops: CDR1 LGHDT, CDR2 YNNKEL (reference sequence). The V end was cut by 0 bases, the J end by 1 base, with 7 bases between. CDR3 region: CASSQDRGSYNEQFF. CDR3 nucleotide sequence: TGTGCCAGCAGCCAAGATCGGGGGTCCTACAATGAGCAGTTCTTC.

The chain couples TRBV20-1 to TRBJ2-7, with D tentatively TRBD2 (6 bases). V was cut by 1 base and J by 3 bases, with 10 bases left in between. The CDR3 contains 13 residues. CDR1 is DFQATT and CDR2 is SNEGSKA in the germline V gene (reference sequence). The CDR3: CSARVADYYEQYF. The CDR3 DNA sequence: TGCAGTGCTAGAGTAGCGGACTACTACGAGCAGTACTTC.

The chain joins TRBV15 to TRBJ1-1, with a weak D call TRBD1 (5 bases). Deletions cut 0 bases from V and 0 bases from J, with 11 bases between. CDR1 and CDR2 from the germline V gene are LNHNV and YYDKDF (reference sequence). CDR3 length: 16 residues. CDR3 bases: TGTGCCACCAGCAGAGATTGGTCAGGGCTGAACACTGAAGCTTTCTTT. This translates into CATSRDWSGLNTEAFF.